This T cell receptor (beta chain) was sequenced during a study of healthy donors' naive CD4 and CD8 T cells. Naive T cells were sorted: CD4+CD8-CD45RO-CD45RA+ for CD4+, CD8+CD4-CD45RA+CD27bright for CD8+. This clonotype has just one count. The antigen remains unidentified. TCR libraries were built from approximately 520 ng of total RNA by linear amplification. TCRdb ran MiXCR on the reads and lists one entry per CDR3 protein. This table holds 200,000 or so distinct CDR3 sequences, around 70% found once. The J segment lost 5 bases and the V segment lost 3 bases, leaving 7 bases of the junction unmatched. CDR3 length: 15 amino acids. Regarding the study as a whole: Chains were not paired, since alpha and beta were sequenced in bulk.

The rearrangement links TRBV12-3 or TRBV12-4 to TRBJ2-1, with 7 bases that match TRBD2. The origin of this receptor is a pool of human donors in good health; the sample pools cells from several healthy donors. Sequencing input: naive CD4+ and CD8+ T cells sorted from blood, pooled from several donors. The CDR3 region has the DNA TGTGCCAGCAGTTTTCGACTAGCTGGAGACAATGAGCAGTTCTTC. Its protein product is CASSFRLAGDNEQFF.